Following are 6 T cell receptor beta chains from one sample sequenced in a study of shared clonotypes between healthy human individuals. The data were produced by immunoSEQ multiplex PCR, yet TCRdb's version contains in-frame clones alone and is incomplete. The sample consists of about half a million clones, 70% to 85% of them appearing once. Sequences were obtained from PBMCs. The receptors stem from a woman between 40 and 50 years old in good health. Some clones in this sample may be carry-over from other donors' samples.

The chain carries TRBV23-1 and TRBJ2-1; 7 positions match TRBD2. TRBV23-1 is given ORF status, its function remaining uncertain. The CDR3 contains 18 residues. V dropped 3 bases and J dropped 3; count of bases not matched to a gene: 14. CDR3 coding DNA: TGCGCCAGCAGTCACCGGGGGGTGGCGGGAGTGGTCTACAATGAGCAGTTCTTC. This encodes CASSHRGVAGVVYNEQFF.

The chain has TRBV30 and TRBJ2-5; D is uncertain. Gene TRBJ2-7 matches the end of the DNA better, so the J call may be wrong. The CDR3 is made up of 11 amino acids. Germline V lookup: CDR1 GTSNPN, CDR2 SVGIG (reference sequence). The DNA for the CDR3 is TGTGCCTGGAGTGGAAATTACGAGCAGTACTTC. Protein sequence: CAWSGNYEQYF.

V usage is TRBV30 and J usage is TRBJ2-3, with D unclear. The CDR3 consists of 14 residues. The germline V gene encodes CDR1 GTSNPN and CDR2 SVGIG (reference sequence). V shed 1 base and J shed 5 bases, with 13 bases lying between them. The CDR3 spells CAWSALGRRDTQYF. CDR3 DNA sequence: TGTGCCTGGAGTGCCCTGGGTCGGCGAGATACGCAGTATTTT.

There are a few counts of this clone. The chain has TRBV5-4 and TRBJ2-1, with 12 bases matching TRBD2. Germline CDR1 reads SGHNT; CDR2 reads YYREEE (reference sequence). The CDR3 is 18 amino acids. Losses at the gene ends were 2 bases for V and 5 bases for J; bases not matched to a gene: 11. CDR3 nucleotides: TGTGCCAGCAGCTTCGGGACTAGCGGGCAAAGACCTAACAATGAGCAGTTCTTC. It encodes CASSFGTSGQRPNNEQFF.

The chain recombines TRBV4-3 with TRBJ2-7; possible D gene TRBD1, 5 bases. V lost 0 bases and J 3 bases, leaving 6 bases between the germline ends. The CDR3 loop spans 13 amino acids. Germline V gene lookup returns CDR1 LGHNA and CDR2 YSLEER. The CDR3 here is CASSQDQGYEQYF. In DNA, the CDR3 is TGCGCCAGCAGCCAAGATCAGGGCTACGAGCAGTACTTC.

The V call is TRBV7-9, the J call TRBJ2-5; TRBD2 aligns across 8 bases. This CDR3 comprises 16 residues. V lost 2 bases to trimming and J lost 1 base; unmatched junction nucleotides: 6. Germline assignment: CDR1 SEHNR and CDR2 FQNEAQ (reference sequence). The CDR3: CASSLMGLGFQETQYF. CDR3 DNA: TGTGCCAGCAGCTTAATGGGACTAGGTTTCCAAGAGACCCAGTACTTC.